Below, 25 T cell receptor beta chains from the same sample are listed, as sequenced in a study of PD-L1 blockade in urothelial cancer. This table comes from immunoSEQ multiplex PCR, and its TCRdb copy is limited to in-frame clones, with some not included. The sample shows about 81,000 clones, 90% of them seen only once. The specimen was PBMCs, collected around atezolizumab (anti-PD-L1) treatment. These receptors came from a man in his 60s with urothelial cancer.

This chain joins TRBV29-1 and TRBJ1-1; D is perhaps TRBD1 (6 bases). Germline V lookup: CDR1 SQVTM, CDR2 ANQGSEA. V dropped 4 bases and J dropped 0 bases, with 15 bases sitting between them. This CDR3 spans 15 amino acids. The chain's CDR3 is CSVARGQIMNTEAFF. CDR3 DNA sequence: TGCAGCGTTGCCAGGGGCCAAATCATGAACACTGAAGCTTTCTTT. Supplemented by reference TRBV29-1 and TRBJ1-1, the full variable domain reads SAVISQKPSRDICQRGTSLTIQCQVDSQVTMMFWYRQQPGQSLTLIATANQGSEATYESGFVIDKFPISRPNLTFSTLTVSNMSPEDSSIYLCSVARGQIMNTEAFFGQGTRLTVV.

This chain connects TRBV11-3 to TRBJ2-7; maybe TRBD2 (6 bases). The germline gives CDR1 SGHNT, CDR2 YENEEA. This CDR3 is 12 amino acids long. Trimming shortened V by 3 bases and J by 4 bases, and 7 bases separated the two germline ends. CDR3 in amino acids: CASSFGGYEQYF. For the CDR3, the DNA is TGTGCCAGCAGCTTTGGGGGGTACGAGCAGTACTTC.

This sequence joins TRBV6-1 and TRBJ1-5, with 7 bases matching TRBD1. After removal of 6 bases from V and 2 bases from J, the junction contained 4 bases not matched to a gene. From germline, CDR1 is MNHNS and CDR2 SASEGT. The CDR3 is made up of 14 amino acids. This CDR3 reads CASRQGTRNQPQHF. As DNA, the CDR3 is TGTGCCAGCAGACAGGGGACTCGCAATCAGCCCCAGCATTTT.

This chain links TRBV6-5 with TRBJ1-6; no definite D call. V was trimmed by 11 bases and J by 0 bases, leaving 11 bases between them. There are 14 residues in the CDR3. The germline V gene has CDR1 MNHEY and CDR2 SVGAGI. The DNA of the CDR3 is TGTGCCGCTGGCTCGGGCTCCTATAATTCACCCCTCCACTTT. This codes for CAAGSGSYNSPLHF.

This clone has only a few counts. The rearrangement joins TRBV27 to TRBJ2-1, with TRBD2 as a possible D gene (7 bases). Germline V gene sequence: CDR1 MNHEY, CDR2 SMNVEV (reference sequence). V was trimmed by 2 bases and J by 9 bases, leaving 8 bases between them. CDR3 length: 12 amino acids. Here the CDR3 reads CASSLRGGEQFF. The CDR3 coding sequence is TGTGCCAGCAGTTTAAGGGGGGGTGAGCAGTTCTTC.

The genes are TRBV7-8 and TRBJ2-3; 8 positions match TRBD2. The CDR3 loop spans 16 amino acids. The V gene's germline CDR1 is SGHVS and CDR2 FQNEAQ. Unmatched junction bases numbered 10, after V lost 4 bases and J lost 4 bases. The CDR3 nucleotides are TGTGCCAGCAGCTCCGGACTAGCTGAATGGGCAGATACGCAGTATTTT. Protein: CASSSGLAEWADTQYF.

The rearrangement uses TRBV28 and TRBJ2-7, with a tentative D call TRBD2 (5 bases). CDR1 is MDHEN, CDR2 SYDVKM, per germline. Trimming stripped 2 bases from V and 8 bases from J, with 16 bases between. There are 14 residues in the CDR3. The CDR3 nucleotides read TGTGCCAGCAGTTTAAGGACCGGAGGACCAAAGCAGTACTTC. This encodes CASSLRTGGPKQYF.

The gene calls are TRBV18 and TRBJ1-1; D might be TRBD1 (5 bases). V was shortened by 5 bases and J by 4 bases, with 17 bases between the two germline ends. The V gene's germline CDR1 is KGHSH and CDR2 LQKENI. The CDR3 consists of 15 residues. The CDR3 nucleotides are TGTGCCAGCTCAGACTACGGGGGTAAGGGCACTGAAGCTTTCTTT. Its translation is CASSDYGGKGTEAFF.

The rearrangement uses TRBV6-1 and TRBJ1-5; D unresolved. Germline CDR1 MNHNS, CDR2 SASEGT. V was clipped by 7 bases and J by 4 bases, with 11 bases between them. The CDR3 contains 13 residues. The CDR3 loop is CASTVSGNQPQHF. Written as DNA, the CDR3 is TGTGCCAGCACAGTCTCGGGGAATCAGCCCCAGCATTTT.

This chain links TRBV19 with TRBJ1-2; 10 positions agree with TRBD1. Germline V CDR1 and CDR2: LNHDA, SQIVND (reference sequence). J lost 6 bases, V lost 6 bases, and 10 bases had no gene match. The CDR3 sequence is 15 residues long. The CDR3 protein is CASSPLDRGQNGYTF. CDR3 in DNA: TGTGCCAGTAGCCCCCTAGACAGGGGGCAGAATGGCTACACCTTC.

The chain combines TRBV9 with TRBJ2-1; 12 nucleotides line up with TRBD2. V trimming: 4 bases; J trimming: 6 bases; junction bases outside the gene matches: 5. The germline CDR1 and CDR2 sequences are SGDLS and YYNGEE. This CDR3 has 15 amino acids. The DNA of the CDR3 is TGTGCCAGCAGCCCCCGGACTAGCGGGACCAATGAGCAGTTCTTC. As protein: CASSPRTSGTNEQFF.

This chain joins TRBV7-9 and TRBJ1-1; perhaps TRBD1 as D (5 bases). The V end lost 7 bases, the J end lost 7 bases, and 19 bases lay between the germline ends. Germline V gene data show CDR1 as SEHNR and CDR2 as FQNEAQ (reference sequence). The CDR3 has 14 residues. The CDR3 is CASIFDRVLGEAFF. CDR3 in DNA: TGTGCCAGCATATTTGACAGAGTTCTTGGTGAAGCTTTCTTT.

The V and J genes are TRBV30 and TRBJ1-2; D gene uncertain. There are 13 residues in the CDR3. Trimming took off 0 bases at V and 0 bases at J, with 5 bases between the two ends. Germline V CDR1 and CDR2: GTSNPN, SVGIG (reference sequence). The CDR3, as DNA: TGTGCCTGGAGTGTACTGTCTAACTATGGCTACACCTTC. It is translated as CAWSVLSNYGYTF.

The V call is TRBV5-1, the J call TRBJ2-1, with D uncertain. The V gene's germline CDR1 is SGHRS and CDR2 YFSETQ. CDR3 size: 12 residues. Trimming removed 4 bases at V and 5 bases at J, with 7 bases between. The DNA for the CDR3 is TGCGCCAGCAGCCCGAGTAACAATGAGCAGTTCTTC. This encodes CASSPSNNEQFF. Combining the CDR3 with reference TRBV5-1 and TRBJ2-1 gives the whole variable domain KAGVTQTPRYLIKTRGQQVTLSCSPISGHRSVSWYQQTPGQGLQFLFEYFSETQRNKGNFPGRFSGRQFSNSRSEMNVSTLELGDSALYLCASSPSNNEQFFGPGTRLTVL.

The chain uses TRBV5-1 and TRBJ2-3; D is perhaps TRBD2 (5 bases). The V gene lost 0 bases and the J gene lost 0 bases, with 14 bases spanning the gap. CDR3 size: 17 residues. Germline V lookup: CDR1 SGHRS, CDR2 YFSETQ. The CDR3 here is CASSLAEGVASTDTQYF. CDR3 in DNA: TGCGCCAGCAGCTTGGCCGAGGGAGTAGCTAGCACAGATACGCAGTATTTT. Complete variable domain (other parts from reference TRBV5-1 and TRBJ2-3): KAGVTQTPRYLIKTRGQQVTLSCSPISGHRSVSWYQQTPGQGLQFLFEYFSETQRNKGNFPGRFSGRQFSNSRSEMNVSTLELGDSALYLCASSLAEGVASTDTQYFGPGTRLTVL.

This rearrangement joins TRBV19 to TRBJ2-2, with 10 bases aligning to TRBD2. The CDR3 sequence is 15 residues long. With 5 bases clipped from V and 9 bases from J, the junction kept 9 bases outside the gene matches. The germline V gene encodes CDR1 LNHDA and CDR2 SQIVND (reference sequence). CDR3 in DNA: TGTGCCAGTAGTGGAGCCAAGCGGGAGGGCCGGGAGCTGTTTTTT. Its protein is CASSGAKREGRELFF. Full variable domain (rest looked up from reference TRBV19 and TRBJ2-2): DGGITQSPKYLFRKEGQNVTLSCEQNLNHDAMYWYRQDPGQGLRLIYYSQIVNDFQKGDIAEGYSVSREKKESFPLTVTSAQKNPTAFYLCASSGAKREGRELFFGEGSRLTVL.

This clone was recorded only once. The CDR3 DNA is TGTGCCAGCAGCCAGGGGACAGGCGACTACTATAATTCACCCCTCCACTTT. Residues: CASSQGTGDYYNSPLHF. This chain links TRBV16 with TRBJ1-6; 8 bases match TRBD1. Germline trimming cut 3 bases from V and 3 bases from J; bases unmatched to any gene: 7. Germline loops: CDR1 KGHSY, CDR2 FQNENV. The CDR3 has 17 residues.

The chain combines TRBV6-5 with TRBJ1-2; TRBD1 matches 9 bases. CDR3 length: 16 residues. The germline CDR1 and CDR2 sequences are MNHEY and SVGAGI. The V gene end was trimmed by 4 bases and the J gene end by 4 bases; junction bases not matched to a gene: 10. In DNA, the CDR3 is TGTGCCAGCAGTTGGGACAGGGTCGATCTGCGCTATGGCTACACCTTC. This translates into CASSWDRVDLRYGYTF.

The count of this clone is one. The chain has TRBV7-9 and TRBJ2-1; 8 nucleotides match TRBD1. Trimming cost V 5 bases and J 8 bases; bases outside gene matches: 14. The CDR3 spans 16 residues. Per germline, CDR1 SEHNR and CDR2 FQNEAQ (reference sequence). The CDR3 region is CASSGSTGERTYEQFF. The CDR3 DNA follows: TGTGCCAGCAGCGGATCGACAGGGGAACGGACTTATGAGCAGTTCTTC. Variable domain in full (rest from reference TRBV7-9 and TRBJ2-1): DTGVSQNPRHKITKRGQNVTFRCDPISEHNRLYWYRQTLGQGPEFLTYFQNEAQLEKSRLLSDRFSAERPKGSFSTLEIQRTEQGDSAMYLCASSGSTGERTYEQFFGPGTRLTVL.

This clone was recorded only once. The chain employs TRBV18 and TRBJ2-5; 7 bases are shared with TRBD1. This CDR3 region has 16 residues. Losses at the gene ends were 5 bases for V and 1 base for J; bases not matched to a gene: 10. The V gene's germline CDR1 is KGHSH and CDR2 LQKENI. CDR3 sequence reads: CASSATPRDSQETQYF. CDR3 in DNA: TGTGCCAGCTCAGCCACGCCTCGGGACAGCCAAGAGACCCAGTACTTC. Full variable domain (missing parts from reference TRBV18 and TRBJ2-5): NAGVMQNPRHLVRRRGQEARLRCSPMKGHSHVYWYRQLPEEGLKFMVYLQKENIIDESGMPKERFSAEFPKEGPSILRIQQVVRGDSAAYFCASSATPRDSQETQYFGPGTRLLVL.

This chain links TRBV5-8 with TRBJ2-1; D gene uncertain. The germline V gene encodes CDR1 SGHTS and CDR2 YDEGEE. The CDR3 has 14 amino acids. V gave up 0 bases and J gave up 1 base, with 5 bases separating them. The CDR3 here is CASSLGVSYNEQFF. CDR3 nucleotides: TGTGCCAGCAGCTTGGGCGTGTCCTACAATGAGCAGTTCTTC.

This rearrangement joins TRBV15 to TRBJ1-2; weak D call: TRBD1 (6 bases). Trimming removed 1 base at V and 0 bases at J, with 6 bases between. Germline CDR1 reads LNHNV; CDR2 reads YYDKDF (reference sequence). CDR3 length: 14 residues. CDR3 region: CATSRGQANYGYTF. CDR3 DNA: TGTGCCACCAGCAGAGGACAGGCTAACTATGGCTACACCTTC.

The J gene is TRBJ2-5, the V gene TRBV5-8, with D tentatively TRBD1 (6 bases). The CDR3 totals 15 residues. Trimming shortened V by 2 bases and J by 3 bases, and 14 bases separated the two germline ends. CDR1 and CDR2 (germline): SGHTS, YDEGEE. Here the CDR3 reads CASSLRQVQEETQYF. Here the CDR3 DNA reads TGTGCCAGCAGCTTACGACAGGTTCAAGAAGAGACCCAGTACTTC.

J is TRBJ2-7 and V is TRBV9; 9 positions match TRBD2. The V gene's germline CDR1 is SGDLS and CDR2 YYNGEE. This CDR3 region has 15 residues. Trimming at V came to 0 bases and at J to 3 bases, leaving 4 bases not matched to a gene. CDR3 protein: CASSVEGSGSYEQYF. The CDR3 DNA sequence: TGTGCCAGCAGCGTAGAAGGTAGCGGGAGCTACGAGCAGTACTTC.

This chain connects TRBV4-2 to TRBJ2-1; TRBD2 agrees at 8 bases. CDR3 length: 18 residues. The germline gives CDR1 LGHNA, CDR2 YNFKEQ. J lost 2 bases, V lost 0 bases, and 9 bases had no gene match. The CDR3 region is CASSQDGSGKAPYNEQFF. The CDR3 coding sequence is TGTGCCAGCAGCCAAGACGGTAGCGGGAAGGCCCCCTACAATGAGCAGTTCTTC.